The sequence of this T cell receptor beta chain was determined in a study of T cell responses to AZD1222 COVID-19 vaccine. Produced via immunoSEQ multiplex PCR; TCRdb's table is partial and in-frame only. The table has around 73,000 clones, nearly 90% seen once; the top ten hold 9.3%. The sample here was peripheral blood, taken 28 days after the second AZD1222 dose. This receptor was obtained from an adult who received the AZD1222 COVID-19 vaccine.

The CDR3 nucleotides read TGTGCCATCAATGTCGGGGGTTTCTACAATGAGCAGTTCTTC. Translation gives CAINVGGFYNEQFF. The chain recombines TRBV10-3 with TRBJ2-1, with D possibly matching TRBD2 (6 bases). This CDR3 comprises 14 residues. Germline V gives CDR1 ENHRY, CDR2 SYGVKD. Trimming took 7 bases from V and 3 from J, leaving 13 bases between them.